Listed below are T cell receptor beta chains from one sample, sequenced in a study of human T cells and chemical hapten exposure. TCRdb fed the RACE reads into MiXCR, producing one record per CDR3 protein. Of roughly 380,000 distinct CDR3 sequences in the sample, 4.8% were seen once. The material sequenced was whole blood, taken in connection with sensitization to the hapten diphenylcyclopropenone (DPC). All receptors come from a woman aged 45 to 65 with alopecia areata. Some clones in this sample may be carry-over from other donors' samples. The conserved cysteine and the conserved F or W are not part of the CDR3 here. Rows give clone size only sometimes, using once, few, many, or a class for an expanded clone.

V: TRBV7-6; size: -; J: TRBJ2-3; CDR3: ASSEGSDTDTQY
V: TRBV20-1; size: many; J: TRBJ1-5; CDR3: SARGGNQPQH
V: TRBV20-1; size: many; J: TRBJ2-3; CDR3: SVFGGGSTDTQY
V: TRBV27; size: -; J: TRBJ2-1; CDR3: ASSFGEGNYNEQF
V: TRBV5-5; size: many; J: TRBJ2-5; CDR3: ASSSPSGTGETQY
V: TRBV5-1; size: -; J: TRBJ1-6; CDR3: ASSLEAGDSPLH
V: TRBV24-1; size: many; J: TRBJ2-3; CDR3: ATSDLTSGSTDTQY
V: TRBV5-1; size: many; J: TRBJ1-1; CDR3: ASSLEGSRETEAF
V: TRBV7-9; size: many; J: TRBJ2-3; CDR3: ASSFPESPSGDTQY
V: TRBV7-9; size: many; J: TRBJ2-7; CDR3: ASSWTGKEQY
V: TRBV29-1; size: many; J: TRBJ2-7; CDR3: SVVGDEQY
V: TRBV5-6; size: few; J: TRBJ2-2; CDR3: ASSAGQGAVTGELF
V: TRBV5-6; size: -; J: TRBJ2-7; CDR3: ASSLTSGLQTYEQY
V: TRBV6-5; size: many; J: TRBJ2-1; CDR3: ASSSSGTELRAI
V: TRBV27; size: few; J: TRBJ2-4; CDR3: ASSHGGNIQY
V: TRBV11-2; size: many; J: TRBJ1-5; CDR3: ASRLTGSSNQPQH
V: TRBV7-2; size: -; J: TRBJ2-3; CDR3: ASSSYYIDTQY
V: TRBV20-1; size: few; J: TRBJ1-6; CDR3: SARDRQGISSPLH
V: TRBV2; size: many; J: TRBJ2-3; CDR3: ASRQGGAGGADTQY
V: TRBV7-2; size: -; J: TRBJ2-7; CDR3: ASSPPGGGHLTEQY
V: TRBV6-2/TRBV6-3; size: -; J: TRBJ1-1; CDR3: ASSYAIRGHTEAF
V: TRBV20-1; size: many; J: TRBJ1-6; CDR3: SARVTDNSPLH
V: TRBV12-3/TRBV12-4; size: -; J: TRBJ2-1; CDR3: ASRRGGAVNEQF
V: TRBV13; size: many; J: TRBJ1-1; CDR3: ASSQAGHEAF
V: TRBV6-5; size: many; J: TRBJ2-2; CDR3: ASTPGRTSGITGELF
V: TRBV19; size: many; J: TRBJ2-3; CDR3: ASSIGGTSGDTQY
V: TRBV10-2; size: many; J: TRBJ2-7; CDR3: ASSESRTGGVGEQY
V: TRBV20-1; size: many; J: TRBJ2-7; CDR3: SARPVWDSYEQY
V: TRBV9; size: -; J: TRBJ2-3; CDR3: ASSPAEDTQY
V: TRBV12-3/TRBV12-4; size: many; J: TRBJ2-3; CDR3: ASSLVSPDTQY
V: TRBV10-3; size: many; J: TRBJ2-3; CDR3: AIRVAGGRTDTQY
V: TRBV7-8; size: -; J: TRBJ2-3; CDR3: ASSLAFGRVTDTQY
V: TRBV5-1; size: many; J: TRBJ2-1; CDR3: ASGLGIEQF
V: TRBV12-3/TRBV12-4; size: many; J: TRBJ2-7; CDR3: ASSLQGSSYEQY
V: TRBV12-3/TRBV12-4; size: many; J: TRBJ2-7; CDR3: ASSSQGRNSGGEQY
V: TRBV30; size: many; J: TRBJ2-3; CDR3: ALTRGTSGRRDTQY
V: TRBV2; size: -; J: TRBJ1-2; CDR3: ASRTGGASGYT
V: TRBV2; size: many; J: TRBJ2-2; CDR3: ASSVLLTGELF
V: TRBV6-2/TRBV6-3; size: -; J: TRBJ1-1; CDR3: ASSLLRENTEAF
V: TRBV20-1; size: many; J: TRBJ2-1; CDR3: SALPPLAGHGEQF
V: TRBV20-1; size: -; J: TRBJ1-2; CDR3: SGTGNYGYT
V: TRBV27; size: many; J: TRBJ2-6; CDR3: ASSLGFGANVLT
V: TRBV5-1; size: many; J: TRBJ2-7; CDR3: ASSPWTSGGAGEQY
V: TRBV12-3/TRBV12-4; size: few; J: TRBJ2-2; CDR3: ASSSTSFGELF
V: TRBV7-9; size: many; J: TRBJ2-7; CDR3: ASSLEGTYIYEQY
V: TRBV19; size: -; J: TRBJ2-2; CDR3: ASIQERSGELF
V: TRBV4-2; size: few; J: TRBJ1-1; CDR3: ASSRLWQGDTEAF